The sequence of this TCR beta chain was determined in a study of T cell responses to AZD1222 COVID-19 vaccine. TCRdb's copy holds only in-frame clones and misses some; the assay was immunoSEQ multiplex PCR. The sample has roughly 150,000 clones; approximately 92% are singletons. The CDR3 length is 17 residues. Between the trimmed V and J ends, which lost 0 bases and 0 bases, there was a span of 10 bases. CDR1 is SGHNT and CDR2 is YYREEE in the germline V gene (reference sequence). The material was peripheral blood, obtained on day 0 of AZD1222 vaccination. This chain links TRBV5-4 with TRBJ1-6; D unresolved. This clonotype was sampled from an adult in good health. CDR3 region: CASSLALASSYNSPLHF. The CDR3 DNA reads as TGTGCCAGCAGCTTGGCCCTAGCTAGCTCCTATAATTCACCCCTCCACTTT. Filled out from reference TRBV5-4 and TRBJ1-6, the complete variable domain reads ETGVTQSPTHLIKTRGQQVTLRCSSQSGHNTVSWYQQALGQGPQFIFQYYREEENGRGNFPPRFSGLQFPNYSSELNVNALELDDSALYLCASSLALASSYNSPLHFGNGTRLTVT.